One and the same sample provided the 28 T cell receptor beta chains below, sequenced in a study of T cells in women clearing cervical HPV infection. The assay was immunoSEQ multiplex PCR, and TCRdb's table has in-frame clones only and misses some. The repertoire table contains over 25,000 clones. The sample consisted of blood buffy coat. These receptors came from a woman between 18 and 75 years old with a cervical HPV16 infection that either progressed to CIN3+ or cleared (not recorded which).

Comments on this clone: A junction end diverges from the germline sequence, so it may reflect a read error. Read coverage stops 3 residues before the CDR3 terminus; the germline J gene supplies the remainder. The same CDR3 arises from other DNA sequences in this sample as well. The chain recombines TRBV2 with TRBJ1-2; D perhaps matches TRBD1 (6 bases). The CDR3 sequence is 18 residues long. The germline CDR1 and CDR2 sequences are SNHLY and FYNNEI. Incomplete CDR3 DNA: TGTGCCAGCAGACTCAGAGGCGAGATAACAGGGATCAGCCATGGA. Amino acid sequence: CASRLRGEITGISHG. The whole CDR3 is CASRLRGEITGISHGYTF.

About this clone: The read falls 3 residues short of the CDR3 end, and the missing part is taken from the germline J gene. The chain carries TRBV13 and TRBJ1-2, with TRBD1 identical over 8 bases. Germline assignment: CDR1 PRHDT and CDR2 FYEKMQ (reference sequence). Germline trimming cut 5 bases from V and 6 bases from J; bases unmatched to any gene: 2. This CDR3 has 12 amino acids. The CDR3 spells CASSEDRDGYTF. The covered CDR3 bases are TGTGCCAGCAGCGAGGACAGGGATGGC. The full variable domain, in which reference TRBV13 and TRBJ1-2 provide the parts outside the CDR3, is AAGVIQSPRHLIKEKRETATLKCYPIPRHDTVYWYQQGPGQDPQFLISFYEKMQSDKGSIPDRFSAQQFSDYHSELNMSSLELGDSALYFCASSEDRDGYTFGSGTRLTVV.

Concerning this clone itself: The read comes to an end 3 residues before the CDR3 does, leaving the germline J gene to fill in the end. The J gene is TRBJ2-5, the V gene TRBV7-3; TRBD1 agrees at 7 bases. V shed 5 bases and J 6 bases; nucleotides not matched to a gene: 6. Looked up from germline, CDR1 is SGHTA and CDR2 is FQGTGA. The CDR3 covers 13 residues. The CDR3 sequence: CASSQGGVKTQYF. CDR3 DNA, as far as it was read: TGTGCCAGCAGCCAAGGGGGCGTGAAGACC.

Regarding this clone: The missing CDR3 end, 3 residues past where the read stops, is filled in from the germline J gene. The rearrangement joins TRBV23-1 to TRBJ2-3; D is ambiguous. TRBV23-1 is an open reading frame, and its role is uncertain. V gave up 0 bases and J gave up 0 bases, with 10 bases separating them. This CDR3 region has 16 residues. The CDR3 region is CASSQSGSPSTDTQYF. The sequenced CDR3 bases are TGCGCCAGCAGTCAATCTGGTAGTCCTAGCACAGATACG.

Comments on this clone: Coverage ceases 3 residues before the CDR3 finishes, and the germline J gene fills in the end. The gene calls are TRBV19 and TRBJ1-1, with D tentatively TRBD1 (6 bases). This CDR3 region has 11 residues. Trimming took 7 bases from V and 6 from J, leaving 9 bases between them. In germline, CDR1 is LNHDA, CDR2 SQIVND (reference sequence). Here the CDR3 reads CASKWTAEAFF. The CDR3 DNA, read in part, is TGTGCCAGTAAGTGGACAGCTGAA.

A word on this clone: The read terminates 3 residues before the CDR3 end, so the remaining end is supplied by the germline J gene. This chain connects TRBV7-9 to TRBJ2-7; 8 nucleotides line up with TRBD1. V gave up 4 bases and J gave up 6 bases; unmatched junction bases: 5. Per germline, CDR1 SEHNR and CDR2 FQNEAQ (reference sequence). This CDR3 region has 13 residues. The CDR3 here is CASSSGGAGEQYF. The sequenced part of the CDR3 DNA is TGTGCCAGCAGCTCAGGGGGCGCGGGCGAG.

Partial CDR3 DNA: TGTGCCAGCAGCCGCCCCCCGGGGGGGGCAGAA. Encoded protein: CASSRPPGGAE. The whole CDR3 sequence is CASSRPPGGAEAFF. The chain joins TRBV14 to TRBJ1-1; the D gene is possibly TRBD1 (6 bases). From the germline J gene comes the end of the CDR3, since the read stops 3 residues before it. The CDR3 extends over 14 amino acids. CDR1 is SGHDN, CDR2 FVKESK, per germline. The full variable domain, with the rest looked up from reference TRBV14 and TRBJ1-1, is EAGVTQFPSHSVIEKGQTVTLRCDPISGHDNLYWYRRVMGKEIKFLLHFVKESKQDESGMPNNRFLAERTGGTYSTLKVQPAELEDSGVYFCASSRPPGGAEAFFGQGTRLTVV.

Turning to this clone: The CDR3 end is not reached by the read, which stops 3 residues before it; the germline J gene fills it in. The rearrangement links TRBV30 to TRBJ1-2; TRBD1 matches 10 bases. V was clipped by 5 bases and J by 4 bases; unmatched bases: 7. Germline V gene lookup returns CDR1 GTSNPN and CDR2 SVGIG (reference sequence). The CDR3 loop spans 14 amino acids. Here the CDR3 reads CAWGTGDLSYGYTF. The sequenced CDR3 bases are TGTGCCTGGGGGACAGGGGACCTTTCCTATGGC. The full variable domain, with the rest looked up from reference TRBV30 and TRBJ1-2, is SQTIHQWPATLVQPVGSPLSLECTVEGTSNPNLYWYRQAAGRGLQLLFYSVGIGQISSEVPQNLSASRPQDRQFILSSKKLLLSDSGFYLCAWGTGDLSYGYTFGSGTRLTVV.

About this clone itself: The DNA ends 3 residues before the CDR3 does, and the rest of the CDR3 is filled in from the germline J gene. The gene calls are TRBV7-8 and TRBJ1-1; no reliable D call. Germline-derived CDR1 and CDR2 are SGHVS and FQNEAQ. V dropped 1 base and J dropped 4 bases, with 10 bases sitting between them. The CDR3 loop spans 14 amino acids. The sequenced part of the CDR3 DNA is TGTGCCAGCAGCTTAGAATCGTGGCTCACTGAA. Protein sequence: CASSLESWLTE. The complete CDR3 sequence is CASSLESWLTEAFF.

Points on this clone: The read ends 3 residues before the CDR3 terminus; that terminus is restored from the germline J gene. This chain uses TRBV5-1 with TRBJ1-1; 7 bases are shared with TRBD1. In germline, CDR1 is SGHRS, CDR2 YFSETQ. After removal of 4 bases from V and 2 bases from J, the junction contained 17 bases not matched to a gene. This CDR3 is 18 amino acids long. CDR3 DNA (partial): TGCGCCAGCAGCATCTCGACAGGGCCCACTGGACCAAACACTGAA. It is translated as CASSISTGPTGPNTE. The full CDR3 protein is CASSISTGPTGPNTEAFF.

On this clone: The CDR3 extends 3 residues past the end of the read, so its final part is completed from the germline J gene. This chain joins TRBV4-1 and TRBJ1-2; possibly TRBD1 for D (6 bases). The CDR3 consists of 14 residues. The V gene's germline CDR1 is MGHRA and CDR2 YSYEKL. The V end was cut by 4 bases, the J end by 5 bases, with 14 bases between. This chain's CDR3 is CASSLTGSGYGYTF. The part of the CDR3 DNA that was read is TGCGCCAGCAGCCTTACAGGGTCCGGATATGGC.

Remarks on this clone: With the read ending 3 residues before the CDR3 end, the germline J gene is used to fill in that end. The chain is built from TRBV14 and TRBJ2-3, with 8 bases fitting TRBD2. CDR1 is SGHDN and CDR2 is FVKESK in the germline V gene. The CDR3 has 16 amino acids. The trim removed 6 bases at V and 4 bases at J, leaving 12 bases unmatched. The CDR3 protein is CASRKGSGSGPDTQYF. The part of the CDR3 DNA that was read is TGTGCCAGCAGGAAGGGGAGCGGGAGCGGTCCAGATACG.

As regards this clone: The read is 3 residues too short to cover the CDR3 end, so that end is filled in from the germline J gene. This chain connects TRBV2 to TRBJ1-1, with 7 bases identical to TRBD1. CDR1 and CDR2 from the germline V gene are SNHLY and FYNNEI. V lost 6 bases to trimming and J lost 4 bases; unmatched junction nucleotides: 11. The CDR3 has 15 residues. The CDR3 DNA, read in part, is TGTGCCAGCAGACGGAGTACAGGGGCGGTCACTGAA. Its protein is CASRRSTGAVTE. The entire CDR3 sequence reads CASRRSTGAVTEAFF.

Worth noting for this clone: The CDR3 is cut off 3 residues early in the read; its end comes from the germline J gene. J is TRBJ2-1 and V is TRBV5-1; 8 bases are a match to TRBD1. This CDR3 comprises 14 residues. J gave up 7 bases and V 3 bases, and 6 bases lay outside the gene matches. Germline assignment: CDR1 SGHRS and CDR2 YFSETQ. The DNA read from the CDR3 is TGCGCCAGCAGCTCTTGGACAGGGAGGAATGAG. Translation: CASSSWTGRNE. The entire CDR3 protein is CASSSWTGRNEQFF.

Comment on this clone: The CDR3 goes on 3 residues after the read ends, and that part is filled in from the germline J gene. The chain is built from TRBV19 and TRBJ1-1, with D perhaps matching TRBD1 (6 bases). Germline V gene lookup returns CDR1 LNHDA and CDR2 SQIVND (reference sequence). V lost 7 bases, J lost 0 bases, and 12 bases lay in between. The CDR3 extends over 14 amino acids. The covered CDR3 bases are TGTGCCAGTAAGGAGCAGGGGATGAACACTGAA. Its protein is CASKEQGMNTE. The CDR3, in full, reads CASKEQGMNTEAFF. Using reference TRBV19 and TRBJ1-1 for the parts outside the CDR3, the full variable domain is DGGITQSPKYLFRKEGQNVTLSCEQNLNHDAMYWYRQDPGQGLRLIYYSQIVNDFQKGDIAEGYSVSREKKESFPLTVTSAQKNPTAFYLCASKEQGMNTEAFFGQGTRLTVV.

Details on this clone: The CDR3 end is not reached by the read, which stops 3 residues before it; the germline J gene fills it in. This chain connects TRBV18 to TRBJ2-2, with 10 positions matching TRBD1. Germline V CDR1 and CDR2: KGHSH, LQKENI. This CDR3 has 19 amino acids. The CDR3 DNA, read in part, is TGTGCCAGCTCACCACCGGACAAAGCCCCCGGGACAGGGGTAGAAAAG. Amino acid sequence: CASSPPDKAPGTGVEK. From start to end, the CDR3 is CASSPPDKAPGTGVEKLFF.

Points on this clone: Coverage ceases 3 residues before the CDR3 finishes, and the germline J gene fills in the end. V is TRBV7-6 and J is TRBJ2-3; D is perhaps TRBD1 (6 bases). The CDR3 is made up of 14 amino acids. The germline V gene encodes CDR1 SGHVS and CDR2 FNYEAQ. Trimming pared 5 bases from V and 7 bases from J, leaving 16 bases between. The CDR3 DNA, read in part, is TGTGCCAGCAGCCTGTCGGGGACAACGCATACG. This sequence encodes CASSLSGTTHT. The whole CDR3 region reads CASSLSGTTHTQYF.

Concerning this clone: The read falls 3 residues short of the CDR3 end, and the missing part is taken from the germline J gene. The chain is built from TRBV12-3 or TRBV12-4 and TRBJ2-7, with 9 bases lining up with TRBD2. The CDR3 is 16 residues long. Unmatched junction bases numbered 5, after V lost 0 bases and J lost 2 bases. CDR3 DNA, as far as it was read: TGTGCCAGCAGTTTAGCAGTAATAGCGGGAGCCTACGAG. This gives the protein CASSLAVIAGAYE. The complete CDR3 reads CASSLAVIAGAYEQYF.

With respect to this clone: The read finishes 3 residues shy of the CDR3 end, and the germline J gene is used to complete it. This chain uses TRBV7-9 with TRBJ2-5, with TRBD1 matching over 8 bases. Trimming took 4 bases from V and 5 from J; bases not matched to a gene: 6. Germline V CDR1 and CDR2: SEHNR, FQNEAQ (reference sequence). This CDR3 has 14 amino acids. The DNA read from the CDR3 is TGTGCCAGCAGCTCCCGAGACAGGGGTGAGACC. Amino acids: CASSSRDRGET. The CDR3 in full is CASSSRDRGETQYF.

On this clone: The read ends 3 residues shy of where the CDR3 ends; the end is completed using the germline J gene. The chain has TRBV5-1 and TRBJ2-5; the match to TRBD1 covers 9 bases. V lost 4 bases, J lost 2 bases, and 9 bases stayed unmatched. This CDR3 contains 16 residues. Germline V gene data show CDR1 as SGHRS and CDR2 as YFSETQ. The DNA read from the CDR3 is TGCGCCAGCAGCCAAACAGGGGGCGCCCTACAAGAGACC. Translation gives CASSQTGGALQET. The whole CDR3 region reads CASSQTGGALQETQYF.

Notes on this clone: The read terminates 3 residues before the CDR3 end, so the remaining end is supplied by the germline J gene. The V and J genes are TRBV20-1 and TRBJ2-5, with 8 bases fitting TRBD2. CDR3 length: 15 amino acids. The germline V gene encodes CDR1 DFQATT and CDR2 SNEGSKA (reference sequence). The part of the CDR3 DNA that was read is TGCAGTGGGGGACTAGGTCTTTTTAGTACAGATACC. Its protein is CSGGLGLFSTDT. The entire CDR3 protein reads CSGGLGLFSTDTQYF.

On this clone itself: The read is 3 residues too short to cover the CDR3 end, so that end is filled in from the germline J gene. The chain employs TRBV20-1 and TRBJ2-5; TRBD2 matches at 12 bases. Germline values: CDR1 DFQATT, CDR2 SNEGSKA (reference sequence). Trimming at V came to 6 bases and at J to 5 bases, leaving 13 bases not matched to a gene. The CDR3 consists of 16 residues. CDR3 sequence: CSALLAGGPFGETQYF. The CDR3 bases that were read are TGCAGTGCCTTACTAGCGGGAGGTCCATTCGGGGAGACC.

For this clone: Sequencing ends 3 residues short of the CDR3 end; the germline J gene provides the rest. The V and J genes are TRBV10-2 and TRBJ2-3; maybe TRBD1 (6 bases). Germline V gene data show CDR1 as WSHSY and CDR2 as SAAADI. The V gene lost 2 bases and the J gene lost 0 bases, with 9 bases spanning the gap. This CDR3 is 15 amino acids long. The CDR3 sequence is CASSEEGTSTDTQYF. The sequenced part of the CDR3 DNA is TGCGCCAGCAGTGAGGAAGGGACAAGCACAGATACG.

On this clone itself: The CDR3 end falls 3 residues outside the read, so it is completed with the germline J gene. V is TRBV6-1 and J is TRBJ2-7; the match to TRBD2 covers 9 bases. V lost 4 bases and J lost 3; bases outside the gene matches: 4. This CDR3 has 14 residues. Per the germline V gene, CDR1 is MNHNS and CDR2 is SASEGT. The DNA read from the CDR3 is TGTGCCAGCAGTGTTAGCGGGGGCTACTACGAG. This sequence encodes CASSVSGGYYE. Given in full, the CDR3 is CASSVSGGYYEQYF.

As regards this clone: The sequenced fragment ends 3 residues before the CDR3 boundary, so the rest is inferred from the germline J gene. This chain joins TRBV7-3 and TRBJ2-7, with D possibly being TRBD1 or TRBD2 (6 bases each). Per the germline V gene, CDR1 is SGHTA and CDR2 is FQGTGA. This CDR3 contains 15 residues. V was clipped by 5 bases and J by 2 bases, with 16 bases between them. The sequenced part of the CDR3 DNA is TGTGCCAGCAGCCTCACGGGCGGGACAACCTACGAG. Translated: CASSLTGGTTYE. The complete CDR3 protein is CASSLTGGTTYEQYF. The full variable domain, with the rest looked up from reference TRBV7-3 and TRBJ2-7, is GAGVSQTPSNKVTEKGKYVELRCDPISGHTALYWYRQSLGQGPEFLIYFQGTGAADDSGLPNDRFFAVRPEGSVSTLKIQRTERGDSAVYLCASSLTGGTTYEQYFGPGTRLTVT.

Concerning this clone: The CDR3 end lies 3 residues beyond the end of the read and is filled in from the germline J gene. The chain recombines TRBV6-2 or TRBV6-3 with TRBJ1-2; no clear D gene. Looked up from germline, CDR1 is MNHEY and CDR2 is SVGEGT. The CDR3 totals 15 residues. Incomplete CDR3 DNA: TGTGCCAGCAGTTTTTCACTAGCGGGCACCAATGAC. This sequence encodes CASSFSLAGTND. The complete CDR3 protein is CASSFSLAGTNDYTF.

CDR3 region: CASSNSNQPQYF. CDR3 DNA (partial): TGTGCCAGTAGTAATAGCAATCAGCCG. V and J are TRBV19 and TRBJ2-3; unclear D gene. The sequence runs out 3 residues before the end of the CDR3; the remainder is reconstructed from the germline J gene. Germline V lookup: CDR1 LNHDA, CDR2 SQIVND (reference sequence). This CDR3 region has 12 residues.

Worth noting for this clone: The read finishes 3 residues shy of the CDR3 end, and the germline J gene is used to complete it. This chain joins TRBV29-1 and TRBJ2-1, with 8 bases that match TRBD2. This CDR3 is 17 amino acids long. The V and J ends lost 0 bases and 0 bases, in that order; junction bases with no gene match: 7. Germline values: CDR1 SQVTM, CDR2 ANQGSEA. The sequenced part of the CDR3 DNA is TGCAGCGTTGAAGAGGAGCGGGAGAGTGGCTCCTACAATGAG. Its translation is CSVEEERESGSYNE. The full CDR3 reads CSVEEERESGSYNEQFF.